Below, one T cell receptor (beta chain) is given with its context. This specimen belongs to a study of post-analysis software for immune sequencing data. As for the study in general: Several disease courses (relapsing-remitting, secondary progressive and progressive-relapsing) of multiple sclerosis were included.

Unique molecular identifiers had been added to the TCR beta cDNA libraries. It was from roughly 1.1 to 9.2 million T cells that approximately 500,000 cDNA molecules came. TCRdb re-called the PCR reads with MiXCR, one entry per CDR3 protein. The sample contains roughly 650,000 distinct CDR3 sequences, 55% to 60% of which appear only once. The TCR comes from a girl aged 2-10 years with multiple sclerosis. What was sequenced was blood.

The chain's CDR3 is CASSYSPIQGANEQFF. In nucleotides, the CDR3 is TGTGCCAGCAGTTACTCCCCGATCCAAGGAGCAAATGAGCAGTTCTTC. This chain joins TRBV6-5 and TRBJ2-1; D is ambiguous. Germline-derived CDR1 and CDR2 are MNHEY and SVGAGI. The CDR3 runs 16 residues. Trimming cost V 0 bases and J 7 bases, with 16 bases left between them.